A single sample is the source of the 2 T cell receptor beta chains below, sequenced in a study of blood T cells in healthy people across ages (dated by TCRdb to the mid-2010s). Preparation of the library involved 5' RACE. The listed sequencing device is Illumina HiSeq 2500. A second 7 to 11 cycle PCR used a sample-barcoded 5' primer and a J-beta primer mix. TCRdb passed the public sequencing reads through fastp at Q25 and MiXCR, retaining productive beta sequences. Here each entry gathers all rows of one CDR3 protein and keeps the most common genes and DNA. This sample lists around 800,000 distinct CDR3 sequences; about half were detected once. Around a sixth of the sample is in the top ten clones. Sequencing was carried out using blood. Source of these receptors: a man aged 80 or over in good health.

The sample holds one count of this clonotype. A much larger clone lies one base from this, so it may be a read error. CDR3 nucleotides: TGCAGCGTTGGGACCGACAGGGCCTACAATGAGCAGTTCTTC. Its translation: CSVGTDRAYNEQFF. The V gene is TRBV29-1, the J gene TRBJ2-1; 7 bases line up with TRBD1. Germline V CDR1 and CDR2: SQVTM, ANQGSEA. V gave up 4 bases and J gave up 2 bases; unmatched junction bases: 5. This CDR3 has 14 residues.

This chain uses TRBV29-1 with TRBJ2-5; D not certain. The J call may be incorrect, as the DNA end agrees better with TRBJ2-4. Germline V gene data show CDR1 as SQVTM and CDR2 as ANQGSEA. CDR3 length: 11 residues. In DNA, the CDR3 is TGCAGCGTTGCCTCCGCAAACATTCAGTACTTC. Its protein product is CSVASANIQYF.